This T cell receptor beta chain was identified in a study of early T cells in non-severe SARS-CoV-2 infection. Across the whole study: The chains were unpaired, and the sequenced material was bulk RNA from unsorted whole blood.

Looked up from germline, CDR1 is SGDLS and CDR2 is YYNGEE. Trimming stripped 0 bases from V and 5 bases from J, with 16 bases between. The CDR3 length is 16 residues. Individual cDNA molecules received unique molecular identifiers. MiXCR was run by TCRdb on the 5' RACE reads, yielding one entry per CDR3 protein. The data show 70,000 to 75,000 distinct CDR3 sequences, around 15% seen once. A few counts support this clonotype. Specimen: whole blood. The receptor's source is an adult who was a healthcare worker with PCR-confirmed SARS-CoV-2 infection or an uninfected control (not recorded which). The chain employs TRBV9 and TRBJ2-3; D gene ambiguous. CDR3 bases: TGTGCCAGCAGCGTAGGTTGGGCCGTCGGGCGAGATACGCAGTATTTT. Encoded protein: CASSVGWAVGRDTQYF. Based on the CDR3 plus reference TRBV9 and TRBJ2-3, the full variable domain is DSGVTQTPKHLITATGQRVTLRCSPRSGDLSVYWYQQSLDQGLQFLIQYYNGEERAKGNILERFSAQQFPDLHSELNLSSLELGDSALYFCASSVGWAVGRDTQYFGPGTRLTVL.